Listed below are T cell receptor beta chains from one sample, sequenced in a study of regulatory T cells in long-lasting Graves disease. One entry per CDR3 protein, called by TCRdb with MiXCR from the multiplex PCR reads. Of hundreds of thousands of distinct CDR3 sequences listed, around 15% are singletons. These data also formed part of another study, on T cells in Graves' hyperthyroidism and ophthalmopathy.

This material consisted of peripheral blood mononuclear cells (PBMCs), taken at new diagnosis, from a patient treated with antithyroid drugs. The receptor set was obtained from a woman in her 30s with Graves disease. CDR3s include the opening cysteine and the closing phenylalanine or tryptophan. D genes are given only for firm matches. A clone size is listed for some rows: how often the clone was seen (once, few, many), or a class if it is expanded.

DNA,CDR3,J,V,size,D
TGTGCCAGCAGCTTTCGGGCGGGAGAACTGTGGGAGACCCAGTACTTC,CASSFRAGELWETQYF,TRBJ2-5,TRBV11-2,many,TRBD2
TGCAGTGCTAGAGACCAAAAAAGACTCCACGAGCAGTACTTC,CSARDQKRLHEQYF,TRBJ2-7,TRBV20-1,few,.
TGTGCCAGCAGCTTGGCCGGGACTAGCGGGAGTCGGGAGCAGTACTTC,CASSLAGTSGSREQYF,TRBJ2-7,TRBV5-4,.,TRBD2
TGTGCCAGCCGACTAGTCAATGAGCAGTTCTTC,CASRLVNEQFF,TRBJ2-1,TRBV27,many,.
TGTGCCAGCAGTCTAGGGGCAAGGCTCATGGGCACAGATACGCAGTGTTTT,CASSLGARLMGTDTQCF,TRBJ2-3,TRBV12-3/TRBV12-4,once,.
TGTGCCAGCAGCTTGGACGGAGTAAGGAACACTGAAGCTTTCTTT,CASSLDGVRNTEAFF,TRBJ1-1,TRBV7-9,.,.
TGTGCCAGCAGCTTAGCCGCTACAGGGGTGCGTTTCGGCAATCAGCCCCAGCATTTT,CASSLAATGVRFGNQPQHF,TRBJ1-5,TRBV7-8,many,TRBD1
TGTGCCAGCGCAGGACTAGCGGGACACAATGAGCAGTTCTTC,CASAGLAGHNEQFF,TRBJ2-1,TRBV19,many,TRBD2
TGTGCCAGCAGCTTAGGCACAGGCTACGAGCAGTACTTC,CASSLGTGYEQYF,TRBJ2-7,TRBV7-9,many,.
TGTGCCAGCAGTTACTCCCCCATGGATACGCAGTATTTT,CASSYSPMDTQYF,TRBJ2-3,TRBV6-2/TRBV6-3,.,.
TGCAGTGCTAGAGTTGGACTAGCGGTACAAGAGACCCAGTACTTC,CSARVGLAVQETQYF,TRBJ2-5,TRBV20-1,.,TRBD2
TGCGCCAGCAGCCAAGGAAGGGGGGGCGTCACGGACTACACAGATACGCAGTATTTT,CASSQGRGGVTDYTDTQYF,TRBJ2-3,TRBV4-1,few,.
TGTGCCAGCAGTGAGTGGGCTAGCGGGACGCAAGAGACCCAGTACTTC,CASSEWASGTQETQYF,TRBJ2-5,TRBV6-1,many,TRBD2
TGTGCCAGCAGTTTGGGGACTCAGCAGTACTTC,CASSLGTQQYF,TRBJ2-7,TRBV28,.,.
TGTGCCAGCAGTAGAATAGCGGACAATGAGCAGTTCTTC,CASSRIADNEQFF,TRBJ2-1,TRBV2,many,.
TGTGCCTGGAGGCAGGGTGGCAATCAGCCCCAGCATTTT,CAWRQGGNQPQHF,TRBJ1-5,TRBV30,.,.
TGTGCCAGCAGTGAAGTAAGAGGGCGTTCACCCCTCCACTTT,CASSEVRGRSPLHF,TRBJ1-6,TRBV6-1,many,.
TGTGCCACCATGGGGGGACAGGTATCTGGTGAGCAGTTCTTC,CATMGGQVSGEQFF,TRBJ2-1,TRBV28,many,TRBD1
TGTGCCAGCAGTACAGGGGGCTTTGGAAACACCATATATTTT,CASSTGGFGNTIYF,TRBJ1-3,TRBV2,.,TRBD1
TGTGCCTGGGCTACTGGGGATACGCAGTATTTT,CAWATGDTQYF,TRBJ2-3,TRBV30,few,.
TGTGCCAGCAATTCCCGAGGACAGTATGGCTACACCTTC,CASNSRGQYGYTF,TRBJ1-2,TRBV28,many,.
TGTGCCAGCAGCTCATATGGGCGGACTAGCGGGAGGGTCACTGAGCAGTTCTTC,CASSSYGRTSGRVTEQFF,TRBJ2-1,TRBV28,many,TRBD2
TGTGCCACCAGTGATTCGACAGGGGCCAGCAATCAGCCCCAGCATTTT,CATSDSTGASNQPQHF,TRBJ1-5,TRBV24-1,many,TRBD1
TGTGCCAGTGGCCCGGACAGGCGCCAGCCCCAGCATTTT,CASGPDRRQPQHF,TRBJ1-5,TRBV19,many,TRBD1
TGTGCCAGCAGCCCAGGCGCAGATACGCAGTATTTT,CASSPGADTQYF,TRBJ2-3,TRBV7-2,many,.
TGTGCCAGTAAGGGGACAGGGGGCCGTCAGCGCAATCAGCCCCAGCATTTT,CASKGTGGRQRNQPQHF,TRBJ1-5,TRBV19,.,TRBD1
TGTGCCAGCAGCTTCTCGACCGGGACTAGCGGGAGTACGTACAATGAGCAGTTCTTC,CASSFSTGTSGSTYNEQFF,TRBJ2-1,TRBV11-2,.,TRBD2
TGTGCCAGCAGCGTACAGGTTCAGATCAATGAGCAGTTCTTC,CASSVQVQINEQFF,TRBJ2-1,TRBV2,many,.
TGCAGTGCTAACTTAGAAACAGGGGGCACATTAAGACCAACGTACAATGAGCAGTTCTTC,CSANLETGGTLRPTYNEQFF,TRBJ2-1,TRBV20-1,.,TRBD1
TGCGCCAGCAGCTTGGGACAGCGCATGAACACTGAAGCTTTCTTT,CASSLGQRMNTEAFF,TRBJ1-1,TRBV5-1,many,.
TGTGCCAGCAGTTTCTCAGGGAGCTCTGGAAACACCATATATTTT,CASSFSGSSGNTIYF,TRBJ1-3,TRBV28,once,.
TGCAGTGCTCCCCCCCTCTCCTACAATGAGCAGTTCTTC,CSAPPLSYNEQFF,TRBJ2-1,TRBV20-1,many,.
TGTGCCAGCAGCGCTACAGGGGCCACGGGGCCGATGCGAGGCTACACCTTC,CASSATGATGPMRGYTF,TRBJ1-2,TRBV28,many,TRBD1
TGTGCCACCAGTGAGGCCGGGACAGGGCGAGATACGCAATATTTT,CATSEAGTGRDTQYF,TRBJ2-3,TRBV24-1,many,TRBD1
TGTGCCAGTCGGGATACGCTAAGCGGGAGGGGGAGTGAGCAGTTCTTC,CASRDTLSGRGSEQFF,TRBJ2-1,TRBV19,.,TRBD2
TGTGCCAGCAGTTTACGATCCGGGAAATACTACGAGCAGTACTTC,CASSLRSGKYYEQYF,TRBJ2-7,TRBV28,many,.
TGTGCCAGCAGACACTCAGGGGTGGCTGAAGCTTTCTTT,CASRHSGVAEAFF,TRBJ1-1,TRBV3-1,many,.
TGTGCCAGCTCACCAGTACAGACCAATGAGCAGTTCTTC,CASSPVQTNEQFF,TRBJ2-1,TRBV18,few,.
TGTGCCAGCAGAGATTTCGGGGCGGATACGCAGTATTTT,CASRDFGADTQYF,TRBJ2-3,TRBV28,many,.
TGTGCCAGCAGACCCTCGGACATACCTCACGAGCAGTACTTC,CASRPSDIPHEQYF,TRBJ2-7,TRBV28,many,.
TGTGCCAGTAGTTCCGTTGATAGCGGCGCATACGAGCAGTACTTC,CASSSVDSGAYEQYF,TRBJ2-7,TRBV19,.,.
TGTGCCAGCAGTTCGATCCGCTGGGGAACGAACGAGCAGTACTTC,CASSSIRWGTNEQYF,TRBJ2-7,TRBV6-2/TRBV6-3,many,.